A single sample gave rise to the 22 T cell receptor beta chains below, sequenced in a study of shared clonotypes between healthy human individuals. Repertoires were generated with immunoSEQ multiplex PCR, while TCRdb's copy carries only in-frame clones and drops some. The table has over 400,000 clones, around 73% seen once. Input material: PBMCs. Receptor source: a middle-aged woman in good health. Some clones in this sample may be carry-over from other donors' samples.

A note on this clone: Other DNA sequences of this sample code for an identical CDR3. The chain joins TRBV9 to TRBJ1-1, with unresolved D. The CDR3 is 13 amino acids. Trimming removed 2 bases from V and 0 bases from J, with 5 bases in between. The germline V gene encodes CDR1 SGDLS and CDR2 YYNGEE. The CDR3 DNA sequence: TGTGCCAGCAGCGTTCGGGTGAACACTGAAGCTTTCTTT. Translated, it gives CASSVRVNTEAFF.

The V call is TRBV2, the J call TRBJ2-7, with 11 bases matching TRBD2. CDR1 is SNHLY and CDR2 is FYNNEI in the germline V gene. V lost 4 bases, J lost 4 bases, and 0 bases stayed unmatched. The CDR3 is made up of 13 amino acids. The CDR3 loop is CASSGLAGYEQYF. In DNA, the CDR3 is TGTGCCAGCAGTGGACTAGCGGGGTACGAGCAGTACTTC.

V is TRBV10-3 and J is TRBJ2-1; 14 nucleotides align to TRBD2. This CDR3 has 16 amino acids. J lost 3 bases, V lost 6 bases, and 4 bases had no gene match. Germline assignment: CDR1 ENHRY and CDR2 SYGVKD. CDR3 sequence: CAIRGLAGGGYNEQFF. For the CDR3, the DNA is TGTGCCATCAGAGGACTAGCGGGAGGCGGCTACAATGAGCAGTTCTTC.

The rearrangement links TRBV7-9 to TRBJ2-7, with D perhaps being TRBD1 or TRBD2 (5 bases each). The CDR3 contains 14 residues. Trimming cost V 1 base and J 3 bases, with 10 bases left between them. Germline V gene sequence: CDR1 SEHNR, CDR2 FQNEAQ (reference sequence). Written as DNA, the CDR3 is TGTGCCAGCAGCTTAGGGGGGAGCCACTACGAGCAGTACTTC. Translating gives CASSLGGSHYEQYF.

The genes are TRBV6-6 and TRBJ2-3, with 7 bases lining up with TRBD2. The germline V gene has CDR1 MNHNY and CDR2 SVGAGI (reference sequence). This CDR3 spans 15 amino acids. V shed 2 bases, J shed 2 bases, and the junction held 4 bases outside the gene matches. This chain's CDR3 is CASSYEGTTTDTQYF. CDR3 nucleotide sequence: TGTGCCAGCAGTTACGAAGGGACTACCACAGATACGCAGTATTTT.

The rearrangement links TRBV6-1 to TRBJ2-6, with a weak D call TRBD1 (6 bases). Germline V CDR1 and CDR2: MNHNS, SASEGT. With 8 bases removed from V and 4 bases from J, the gap between germline ends came to 12 bases. The CDR3 length is 14 residues. The CDR3: CASQTGWGANVLTF. Written as DNA, the CDR3 is TGTGCCAGCCAGACAGGATGGGGGGCCAACGTCCTGACTTTC.

In this sample, this clone turned up a few times. The chain joins TRBV7-2 to TRBJ1-4; TRBD1 matches 8 bases. Germline V lookup: CDR1 SGHTA, CDR2 FQGNSA. J was trimmed by 5 bases and V by 4 bases; bases with no gene match: 3. The CDR3 is made up of 14 amino acids. CDR3 residues: CASSSRTGNEKLFF. The CDR3 coding sequence is TGTGCCAGCAGCTCCCGGACAGGGAATGAAAAACTGTTTTTT.

This clone was seen a single time. The chain recombines TRBV7-3 with TRBJ1-1; 12 bases map to TRBD1. With 5 bases clipped from V and 5 bases from J, the junction kept 6 bases outside the gene matches. CDR1 is SGHTA, CDR2 FQGTGA, per germline. The CDR3 loop spans 15 amino acids. The CDR3: CASSPGQGASTEAFF. The CDR3 bases are TGTGCCAGCAGCCCGGGACAGGGGGCTAGTACTGAAGCTTTCTTT.

This clone has more than one count but fewer than ten. A read error may account for a junction end that differs from germline. V gene TRBV7-7 combines with J gene TRBJ2-5, with a possible D match to TRBD2 (5 bases). The CDR3 is 13 amino acids. The germline V gene has CDR1 SSHAT and CDR2 FNYEAQ (reference sequence). CDR3 DNA: TGTGCTAGCAGCCCTACTAGAGGGGAGACCCAGTACTTC. Its translation: CASSPTRGETQYF. Variable domain in full (rest from reference TRBV7-7 and TRBJ2-5): GAGVSQSPRYKVTKRGQDVTLRCDPISSHATLYWYQQALGQGPEFLTYFNYEAQPDKSGLPSDRFSAERPEGSISTLTIQRTEQRDSAMYRCASSPTRGETQYFGPGTRLLVL.

The V gene is TRBV4-3, the J gene TRBJ2-4; TRBD1 is a possible D gene (6 bases). Germline CDR1 LGHNA, CDR2 YSLEER. This CDR3 spans 15 amino acids. The V end was cut by 2 bases, the J end by 5 bases, with 13 bases between. DNA for the CDR3: TGCGCCAGCAGCCAATACTGGGACACCGAAAACATTCAGTACTTC. Protein: CASSQYWDTENIQYF.

This rearrangement joins TRBV7-3 to TRBJ2-7; 9 bases fit TRBD2. Germline CDR1 is SGHTA and CDR2 is FQGTGA. This CDR3 has 14 residues. V lost 6 bases, J lost 2 bases, and 5 bases stayed unmatched. The CDR3 sequence: CASSQTSGTYEQYF. CDR3 sequence (DNA): TGTGCCAGCAGTCAGACTAGCGGAACCTACGAGCAGTACTTC.

This clone has just one count. This chain joins TRBV5-1 and TRBJ1-2, with TRBD1 matching 10 bases. With V trimmed by 4 bases and J by 8 bases, 8 bases remained unmatched. The CDR3 covers 14 residues. Germline loops: CDR1 SGHRS, CDR2 YFSETQ. The CDR3 sequence: CASSPSGTGEGYTF. The CDR3 region has the DNA TGCGCCAGCAGCCCGTCCGGGACAGGGGAAGGCTACACCTTC.

In its sample, this clone was seen many times. V gene TRBV15 combines with J gene TRBJ2-5; 10 bases agree with TRBD2. J lost 5 bases, V lost 2 bases, and 11 bases had no gene match. This CDR3 contains 17 residues. Germline-derived CDR1 and CDR2 are LNHNV and YYDKDF (reference sequence). The CDR3 nucleotides are TGTGCCACCAGCAGACCCCGGTTTCTAGCGGGAGTTGAGACCCAGTACTTC. Its translation is CATSRPRFLAGVETQYF.

The chain combines TRBV11-2 with TRBJ2-1; D gene unclear. There are 15 residues in the CDR3. The germline gives CDR1 SGHAT, CDR2 FQNNGV. The V end was cut by 1 base, the J end by 6 bases, with 13 bases between. The CDR3 spells CASSLASRSGNEQFF. CDR3 bases: TGTGCCAGCAGCTTAGCCTCGCGTTCGGGCAATGAGCAGTTCTTC. Supplemented by reference TRBV11-2 and TRBJ2-1, the full variable domain reads EAGVAQSPRYKIIEKRQSVAFWCNPISGHATLYWYQQILGQGPKLLIQFQNNGVVDDSQLPKDRFSAERLKGVDSTLKIQPAKLEDSAVYLCASSLASRSGNEQFFGPGTRLTVL.

This clone was picked up a small number of times. This chain uses TRBV5-4 with TRBJ2-7, with TRBD2 matching over 8 bases. There are 15 residues in the CDR3. V trimming: 1 base; J trimming: 7 bases; junction bases outside the gene matches: 10. Germline V gives CDR1 SGHNT, CDR2 YYREEE (reference sequence). The chain's CDR3 is CASSLIGAGGREQYF. CDR3 DNA sequence: TGTGCCAGCAGCTTGATTGGTGCGGGAGGCCGTGAGCAGTACTTC.

This clone was observed once. This chain joins TRBV6-1 and TRBJ2-5, with TRBD2 matching 8 bases. Trimming took 2 bases from V and 10 from J; bases not matched to a gene: 6. Germline CDR1 and CDR2: MNHNS and SASEGT. The length of the CDR3 is 13 residues. In nucleotides, the CDR3 is TGTGCCAGCAGTGAATATGCCGGGGGGGGCCAGTACTTC. Translation: CASSEYAGGGQYF.

This clone showed up just a few times. V usage is TRBV19 and J usage is TRBJ2-7, with 10 positions matching TRBD1. V lost 5 bases to trimming and J lost 2 bases; unmatched junction nucleotides: 6. Germline assignment: CDR1 LNHDA and CDR2 SQIVND (reference sequence). This CDR3 has 15 amino acids. The CDR3 is CASSEDRGGTYEQYF. The CDR3 coding sequence is TGTGCCAGTAGTGAGGACAGGGGGGGAACCTACGAGCAGTACTTC.

This rearrangement joins TRBV7-2 to TRBJ1-4; 8 bases match TRBD1. Germline CDR1 reads SGHTA; CDR2 reads FQGNSA. The junction had 5 bases not matched to a gene; V was cut back by 4 bases and J by 7 bases. The CDR3 covers 14 residues. CDR3 sequence: CASSSGGLREKLFF. CDR3 nucleotides: TGTGCCAGCAGCTCAGGGGGCCTGCGTGAAAAACTGTTTTTT.

The rearrangement links TRBV27 to TRBJ2-3, with 9 bases fitting TRBD1. Losses at the gene ends were 2 bases for V and 4 bases for J; bases not matched to a gene: 7. This CDR3 is 16 amino acids long. CDR1 is MNHEY, CDR2 SMNVEV, per germline (reference sequence). CDR3 coding DNA: TGTGCCAGCAGTTTACCTCCGGGACAGGGATCAGATACGCAGTATTTT. Translating it yields CASSLPPGQGSDTQYF.

This rearrangement joins TRBV11-2 to TRBJ2-7; perhaps TRBD2 as D (6 bases). There are 18 residues in the CDR3. V was cut by 5 bases and J by 7 bases, with 30 bases left in between. Germline-derived CDR1 and CDR2 are SGHAT and FQNNGV. The chain's CDR3 is CASSQAETLGGLTVEQYF. As DNA, the CDR3 is TGTGCCAGCAGCCAGGCCGAAACTTTGGGAGGACTGACTGTGGAGCAGTACTTC.

This clone was counted once. The CDR3 spells CSASFVHEQFF. The CDR3 DNA is TGCAGTGCTAGCTTTGTCCATGAGCAGTTCTTC. The rearrangement links TRBV20-1 to TRBJ2-1; unclear D gene. CDR1 and CDR2 (germline): DFQATT, SNEGSKA (reference sequence). The CDR3 is 11 amino acids. V lost 3 bases and J 8 bases, leaving 8 bases between the germline ends.

Details on this clone: Other DNA sequences within the sample encode an identical CDR3. V and J are TRBV9 and TRBJ2-6, with D hard to call. The length of the CDR3 is 15 residues. The germline gives CDR1 SGDLS, CDR2 YYNGEE. Trimming left V 0 bases short and J 0 bases short, with 4 bases between. CDR3 in amino acids: CASSVGGSGANVLTF. The CDR3 DNA reads as TGTGCCAGCAGCGTAGGTGGCTCTGGGGCCAACGTCCTGACTTTC.